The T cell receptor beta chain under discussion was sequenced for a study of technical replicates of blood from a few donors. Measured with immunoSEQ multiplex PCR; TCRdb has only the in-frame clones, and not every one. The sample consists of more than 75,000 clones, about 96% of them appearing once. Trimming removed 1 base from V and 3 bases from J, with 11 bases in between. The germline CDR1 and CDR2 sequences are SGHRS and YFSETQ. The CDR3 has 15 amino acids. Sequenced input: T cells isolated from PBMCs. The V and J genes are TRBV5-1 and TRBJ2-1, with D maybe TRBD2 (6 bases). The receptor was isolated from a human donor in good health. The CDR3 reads CASSLQRLDYNEQFF. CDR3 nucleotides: TGCGCCAGCAGCTTGCAAAGACTAGACTACAATGAGCAGTTCTTC.